The present TCR beta chain was sequenced within a study of early T cells in non-severe SARS-CoV-2 infection. Study-level background: Investigators sequenced bulk RNA drawn from unsorted whole blood, and chains remained unpaired.

The CDR3 is 15 amino acids. V lost 2 bases to trimming and J lost 0 bases, with 8 bases between them. CDR1 is SGHNT, CDR2 YENEEA, per germline. The protocol attached unique molecular identifiers to individual cDNA molecules. TCRdb independently ran MiXCR on the 5' RACE reads; one entry per CDR3 protein. This table has fewer than 55,000 distinct CDR3 sequences, around 9.1% appearing once. Study results and caveats: Matching with VDJdb favored anti-spike CD8 responses (missing private and CD4 specificities).

Ten or more counts support this clonotype. Its antigen is as yet unknown. Sample: whole blood. The genes are TRBV11-3 and TRBJ2-1; tentatively, D is TRBD1 (6 bases). The clonotype originates from an adult who was a healthcare worker with PCR-confirmed SARS-CoV-2 infection or an uninfected control (not recorded which). CDR3 bases: TGTGCCAGCAGCTTAAGGGGGAGCTCCTACAATGAGCAGTTCTTC. Encoded protein: CASSLRGSSYNEQFF.